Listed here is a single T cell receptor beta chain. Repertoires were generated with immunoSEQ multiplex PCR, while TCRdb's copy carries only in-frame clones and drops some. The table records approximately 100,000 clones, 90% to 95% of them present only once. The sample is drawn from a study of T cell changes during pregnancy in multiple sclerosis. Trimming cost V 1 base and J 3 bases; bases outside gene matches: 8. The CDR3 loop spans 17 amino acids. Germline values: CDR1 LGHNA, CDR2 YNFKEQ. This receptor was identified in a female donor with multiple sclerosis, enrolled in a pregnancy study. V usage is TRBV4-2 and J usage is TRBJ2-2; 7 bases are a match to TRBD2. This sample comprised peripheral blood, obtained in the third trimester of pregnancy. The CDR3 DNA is TGTGCCAGCAGCCAAGGGCCGGGGGGAGGTTACACCGGGGAGCTGTTTTTT. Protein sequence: CASSQGPGGGYTGELFF.